The entry below gives a single T cell receptor beta chain sequence along with its context. The sample holds one count of this clone. Its antigen target is currently unknown. Base-call qualities are not available, and no considerably larger clone is one nucleotide away. Trimming takes 2 bases from V and 4 bases from J, and the germline ends sit 12 bases apart. Reading from cysteine to phenylalanine, the CDR3 counts 14 amino acids. The retained sequence is limited to the CDR3, 42 bases, with the frame set at the first base. CDR1 MNHEY and CDR2 SVGAGI are derived from the germline V gene. Patients with autoimmune disease history or receiving systemic immunosuppression were excluded from the trial. In every dose cohort, peripheral blood was drawn for TCR sequencing at baseline, cycle 4 day 1, and cycle 7 day 1. Samples were obtained from an open-label, multicenter, first-in-human phase I dose-escalation trial of ivuxolimab. The trial enrolled adults with locally advanced or metastatic head and neck squamous cell, hepatocellular, melanoma or renal cell carcinoma. Before TCR sequencing, CD4+ T cells and CD8+ T cells were sorted from peripheral blood as separate populations.

The data belong to a study of OX40 agonist ivuxolimab in advanced cancers. About the study as a whole: Ivuxolimab, which targeted the costimulatory receptor OX40 (CD134), was an agonistic, fully human IgG2 monoclonal antibody. Intravenous ivuxolimab was administered to patients every 2 weeks at six dose levels: 0.01, 0.1, 0.3, 1.5, 3 and 10 mg/kg. Of the approximately 53 patients in dose escalation, some 20 had hepatocellular carcinoma, about 15 had melanoma, 9 had renal cell carcinoma and 9 had head and neck cancer. The dose-escalation cohort was around 83% male with a mean age of about 65 years, ranging from roughly 20 to 80. Prior anti-PD-1, anti-PD-L1 or anti-CTLA-4 therapy was permitted, and about 40% of dose-escalation patients had received checkpoint inhibitors. Partial responses were achieved by three dose-escalation patients, of whom one had hepatocellular carcinoma and two had cutaneous melanoma. The purpose of peripheral TCRbeta sequencing was to test whether ivuxolimab changed TCR sequence diversity and led to clonal T-cell expansion. The paper describes the monotherapy dose-escalation part (N = 52 patients) of the phase I trial of ivuxolimab.

To sequence the TCRbeta CDR3 region, genomic DNA was isolated from the sorted cells. The immunoSEQ Assay was used to sequence the TCRbeta CDR3 regions. Held by TCRdb, this immuneACCESS table contains in-frame sequences only and omits some clones. Under half of the omission traces to an unresolved V gene where checked; the cause of the rest is unknown. This sample has roughly 74,000 clones in its table, and about 93% of those were observed once. The ten largest make up around 21% of the sample. Overall study outcomes, separate from this receptor: Low levels of normalized T-cell clonal expansion were also seen in some patients who did not respond. In the 0.1-3.0 mg/kg groups, partial responders were among the patients with the lowest normalized peripheral clonal expansion, particularly in CD8+ T cells. After ivuxolimab, CD8+ T cells had more expanded clones than CD4+ T cells on average. Antigen specificity was not determined for the clonally expanded peripheral T cells. Clonal expansion of both CD4+ and CD8+ blood T cells was observed from baseline to week 6 at doses 0.1 to 3.0 mg/kg.

The specimen comprised CD4+ or CD8+ T cells sorted from blood, sampled in a trial of the OX40 agonist ivuxolimab. The receptor was isolated from an adult with an advanced solid tumor such as melanoma, head and neck, liver or kidney cancer. The chain links TRBV6-5 with TRBJ2-7; TRBD2 is a possible D gene, resting on 5 matching bases. The DNA sequence reads TGTGCCAGCAGTTACCGGGGATACGAGTACGAGCAGTACTTC. The translation is CASSYRGYEYEQYF.